Below are 20 T cell receptor beta chains sequenced from a single sample in a study of shared clonotypes between healthy human individuals. Method: immunoSEQ multiplex PCR; TCRdb's copy keeps in-frame clones and lacks some. Found here are roughly 410,000 clones, 95% to 97% of them singletons; the top ten hold around 0.32%. Source material: memory CD8+ T cells sorted from blood. The sample's subset: CD45RO+ cells pooled with CCR7-negative TemRA cells. The receptors were sampled from a man aged 25-45 years in good health.

The V and J genes are TRBV10-3 and TRBJ2-1; 9 nucleotides align to TRBD2. From germline, CDR1 is ENHRY and CDR2 SYGVKD. The trim removed 8 bases at V and 4 bases at J, leaving 9 bases unmatched. This CDR3 spans 15 amino acids. Here the CDR3 DNA reads TGTGCCATCGGAACGGGACTAGCCGTTTACAATGAGCAGTTCTTC. The encoded protein is CAIGTGLAVYNEQFF.

The table lists this clone with a count of one. This chain connects TRBV30 to TRBJ1-5; 7 bases match TRBD1. CDR3 size: 17 residues. Germline-derived CDR1 and CDR2 are GTSNPN and SVGIG (reference sequence). J lost 4 bases, V lost 3 bases, and 15 bases had no gene match. For the CDR3, the DNA is TGTGCCTGGAGCCCGACAGGGAAGGGGGTTGAGAATCAGCCCCAGCATTTT. This codes for CAWSPTGKGVENQPQHF.

The CDR3, as DNA: TGTGCCAGCTTCATTGTCTCCTCTGGAAACACCATATATTTT. This gives the protein CASFIVSSGNTIYF. This sequence joins TRBV11-2 and TRBJ1-3; D gene unclear. Trimming took off 8 bases at V and 0 bases at J, with 11 bases between the two ends. CDR3 length equals 14 residues. Per the germline V gene, CDR1 is SGHAT and CDR2 is FQNNGV.

The rearrangement links TRBV5-4 to TRBJ2-7; the match to TRBD1 covers 7 bases. CDR3 size: 13 residues. Germline V gives CDR1 SGHNT, CDR2 YYREEE (reference sequence). Trimming at V came to 4 bases and at J to 5 bases, leaving 6 bases not matched to a gene. Written as DNA, the CDR3 is TGTGCCAGCAGCACCCGGGACAGAGACGAGCAGTACTTC. As protein: CASSTRDRDEQYF.

The J gene is TRBJ1-4, the V gene TRBV6-6; D perhaps matches TRBD1 (6 bases). The CDR3 length is 15 residues. V lost 6 bases to trimming and J lost 6 bases, with 17 bases between them. In germline, CDR1 is MNHNY, CDR2 SVGAGI (reference sequence). CDR3 protein: CASSKIRGVDEKLFF. The CDR3, as DNA: TGTGCCAGCAGCAAAATCAGGGGAGTTGATGAAAAACTGTTTTTT.

The chain uses TRBV5-1 and TRBJ2-1; 9 bases line up with TRBD2. Germline V gives CDR1 SGHRS, CDR2 YFSETQ. The CDR3 length is 14 residues. Trimming took 9 bases from V and 5 from J; bases not matched to a gene: 9. The CDR3 DNA reads TGCGCCACCTCCTCGACTAGCGGAAACAATGAGCAGTTCTTC. It yields the protein CATSSTSGNNEQFF.

The chain links TRBV28 to TRBJ1-2, with D uncertain. Germline CDR1 and CDR2: MDHEN and SYDVKM. The CDR3 length is 14 residues. Trimming left V 6 bases short and J 4 bases short, with 15 bases between. The CDR3 region is CASRTPRGSYGYTF. CDR3 nucleotide sequence: TGTGCCAGCAGGACCCCACGGGGAAGCTATGGCTACACCTTC.

The genes are TRBV19 and TRBJ2-1, with 12 bases fitting TRBD2. V was clipped by 4 bases and J by 2 bases; unmatched bases: 6. Germline CDR1 LNHDA, CDR2 SQIVND (reference sequence). The CDR3 has 17 amino acids. The CDR3 bases are TGTGCCAGTAGTACCCCAGCTAGCGGGAGGGCCTACAATGAGCAGTTCTTC. This encodes CASSTPASGRAYNEQFF.

V gene TRBV28 combines with J gene TRBJ1-1, with unresolved D. The CDR3 spans 15 residues. V shed 5 bases and J shed 5 bases, with 18 bases lying between them. Per germline, CDR1 MDHEN and CDR2 SYDVKM. The CDR3 spells CASSVPEVRLTEAFF. In DNA, the CDR3 is TGTGCCAGCAGTGTCCCAGAGGTCCGTTTAACTGAAGCTTTCTTT.

The chain couples TRBV11-2 to TRBJ2-3, with unresolved D. V was pared by 1 base and J by 2 bases, with 7 bases between. The CDR3 extends over 14 amino acids. Per germline, CDR1 SGHAT and CDR2 FQNNGV. CDR3 sequence reads: CASSLVKSTDTQYF. DNA for the CDR3: TGTGCCAGCAGCTTAGTGAAGTCCACAGATACGCAGTATTTT. Together with reference TRBV11-2 and TRBJ2-3, the CDR3 gives the full variable domain: EAGVAQSPRYKIIEKRQSVAFWCNPISGHATLYWYQQILGQGPKLLIQFQNNGVVDDSQLPKDRFSAERLKGVDSTLKIQPAKLEDSAVYLCASSLVKSTDTQYFGPGTRLTVL.

The rearrangement joins TRBV5-4 to TRBJ1-6, with D maybe TRBD1 (6 bases). Germline V gene sequence: CDR1 SGHNT, CDR2 YYREEE (reference sequence). The CDR3 totals 16 residues. The ends were cut back, 0 bases at V and 10 bases at J, with 17 bases in the middle. Here the CDR3 DNA reads TGTGCCAGCAGCTTGGAATTATCGGGGGGCATCTCACCCCTCCACTTT. Translated, it gives CASSLELSGGISPLHF.

The chain carries TRBV9 and TRBJ1-3, with D possibly TRBD1 on 5 matching bases. This CDR3 spans 15 amino acids. Germline CDR1 and CDR2: SGDLS and YYNGEE. V lost 1 base and J 8 bases, leaving 16 bases between the germline ends. The chain's CDR3 is CASSVIPGRVDTIYF. For the CDR3, the DNA is TGTGCCAGCAGCGTAATCCCGGGACGGGTGGACACCATATATTTT.

The chain links TRBV2 to TRBJ2-7, with 9 bases aligning to TRBD1. Germline V gene data show CDR1 as SNHLY and CDR2 as FYNNEI. This CDR3 is 15 amino acids long. Germline trimming cut 5 bases from V and 4 bases from J; bases unmatched to any gene: 9. The CDR3 bases are TGTGCCAGCAGTCCCGGGACAGGGTTCCTTTACGAGCAGTACTTC. Translation gives CASSPGTGFLYEQYF.

This sequence joins TRBV28 and TRBJ1-5; no clear D. CDR3 size: 14 residues. Germline V gene sequence: CDR1 MDHEN, CDR2 SYDVKM. V was shortened by 3 bases and J by 3 bases, with 9 bases between the two germline ends. This chain's CDR3 is CASSLRRANQPQHF. The CDR3 DNA reads TGTGCCAGCAGTTTGAGGAGGGCCAATCAGCCCCAGCATTTT.

The rearrangement uses TRBV9 and TRBJ2-3; D gene ambiguous. This CDR3 has 14 amino acids. Germline values: CDR1 SGDLS, CDR2 YYNGEE. Trimming left V 4 bases short and J 0 bases short, with 9 bases between. The CDR3 DNA sequence: TGTGCCAGCAGCCCCCGGGCTAGCACAGATACGCAGTATTTT. Translation: CASSPRASTDTQYF.

This chain connects TRBV7-9 to TRBJ1-2; 7 bases are a match to TRBD1. The CDR3 is made up of 14 amino acids. Germline V gives CDR1 SEHNR, CDR2 FQNEAQ (reference sequence). V lost 5 bases and J lost 5; bases outside the gene matches: 8. The CDR3 coding sequence is TGTGCCAGCAGCGATCTAGGGGGCGGGTATGGCTACACCTTC. This codes for CASSDLGGGYGYTF.

This sequence joins TRBV2 and TRBJ1-4; no definite D call. CDR1 and CDR2 from the germline V gene are SNHLY and FYNNEI. V was trimmed by 3 bases and J by 0 bases, leaving 5 bases between them. This CDR3 comprises 14 residues. CDR3 nucleotide sequence: TGTGCCAGCAGTGATAGTGCAACTAATGAAAAACTGTTTTTT. This codes for CASSDSATNEKLFF.

The V and J genes are TRBV30 and TRBJ2-5; D may be TRBD1 (5 bases). Trimming left V 4 bases short and J 3 bases short, with 6 bases between. In germline, CDR1 is GTSNPN, CDR2 SVGIG (reference sequence). The CDR3 runs 11 residues. CDR3 sequence: CAWTGKETQYF. CDR3 DNA sequence: TGTGCCTGGACAGGGAAAGAGACCCAGTACTTC. The variable domain in full, with the rest retrieved from reference TRBV30 and TRBJ2-5, is SQTIHQWPATLVQPVGSPLSLECTVEGTSNPNLYWYRQAAGRGLQLLFYSVGIGQISSEVPQNLSASRPQDRQFILSSKKLLLSDSGFYLCAWTGKETQYFGPGTRLLVL.

V is TRBV5-1 and J is TRBJ2-5, with D possibly matching TRBD1 (6 bases). Germline V gene sequence: CDR1 SGHRS, CDR2 YFSETQ. This CDR3 has 15 amino acids. V was shortened by 0 bases and J by 7 bases, with 16 bases between the two germline ends. This CDR3 is CASSLGTAWNGTQYF. Written as DNA, the CDR3 is TGCGCCAGCAGCTTGGGGACAGCCTGGAATGGGACCCAGTACTTC.

The chain recombines TRBV4-2 with TRBJ2-5, with 7 bases aligning to TRBD1. From germline, CDR1 is LGHNA and CDR2 YNFKEQ. The CDR3 sequence is 19 residues long. V was pared by 3 bases and J by 0 bases, with 16 bases of the junction left unmatched. This chain's CDR3 is CASSHKGVPDRPNQETQYF. The CDR3 DNA reads TGTGCCAGCAGCCATAAGGGTGTCCCGGACAGGCCTAACCAAGAGACCCAGTACTTC.